This T cell receptor beta chain was profiled in a study of T cells in Graves' hyperthyroidism and ophthalmopathy. This clonotype was observed a single time. The antigen is unknown. One end of the junction fails to match germline, which may point to a read error. This CDR3 region has 15 residues. The germline gives CDR1 SEHNR, CDR2 FQNEAQ (reference sequence). RNA transcripts were the template for amplifying TCR beta CDR3 regions. With the HTBI primer set, the TCR CDR3 went through a first round of RT-PCR. TCRdb re-called the multiplex PCR reads with MiXCR, one entry per CDR3 protein. The table lists roughly 570,000 distinct CDR3 sequences, about 45% of them singletons, with around 7.7% in the top ten. Whole-study results and caveats: Ophthalmopathy was predicted by the model a median of approximately 6 months ahead of onset.

Investigators excluded patients with uncontrolled infection, other autoimmune disease, pregnancy or lactation. Clinical symptoms, serum thyroxine, TRAb, thyroid ultrasound and orbital computed tomography established diagnosis. The chain joins TRBV7-9 to TRBJ2-7, with 10 bases that match TRBD2. The sample taken for sequencing was peripheral blood or thyroid tissue (not recorded which). This TCR was sampled from a woman under 30 with Graves' hyperthyroidism. CDR3 region: CASSGGLAAAYEQYF. The CDR3 DNA is TGCGCCAGCAGCGGCGGACTAGCGGCGGCCTACGAGCAGTACTTC.